This passage covers 32 T cell receptor beta chains from one sample sequenced in a study of PD-1 blockade in classical Hodgkin lymphoma (TCRdb year 2020). Library prep was done by the immunoSEQ multiplex PCR assay. In its TCRdb copy, this immuneACCESS table keeps in-frame sequences only and misses some clones. Where compared with another copy, unresolved V genes explain less than half of these, and the others have no known cause. The sample has approximately 12,000 clones on record, almost 85% of them singletons. The ten largest account for over 4.5% of the sample. The time point label for this specimen denotes: cycle 2 day 1 (C2D1) of nivolumab. All trial patients had relapsed after autologous stem cell transplantation, with cohorts A, B and C differing in prior brentuximab vedotin exposure. The sample was peripheral blood mononuclear cells (PBMCs), taken before the second cycle of nivolumab. Receptors originate from a human donor with classical Hodgkin lymphoma.

V gene TRBV27 combines with J gene TRBJ1-4; D gene uncertain. Trimming removed 4 bases from V and 3 bases from J, with 9 bases in between. Germline V lookup: CDR1 MNHEY, CDR2 SMNVEV (reference sequence). The CDR3 totals 14 residues. The CDR3 DNA follows: TGTGCCAGCAGTTCCTCGGGGTCTAATGAAAAACTGTTTTTT. The encoded protein is CASSSSGSNEKLFF.

V and J are TRBV9 and TRBJ2-5, with D uncertain. The V end lost 0 bases, the J end lost 5 bases, and 8 bases lay between the germline ends. The CDR3 consists of 13 residues. Germline assignment: CDR1 SGDLS and CDR2 YYNGEE. Here the CDR3 reads CASSVGVGETQYF. CDR3 DNA sequence: TGTGCCAGCAGCGTAGGGGTTGGGGAGACCCAGTACTTC.

The J gene is TRBJ1-5, the V gene TRBV15; 7 nucleotides align to TRBD1. The germline CDR1 and CDR2 sequences are LNHNV and YYDKDF (reference sequence). This CDR3 is built from 17 residues. V dropped 1 base and J dropped 6; count of bases not matched to a gene: 12. This CDR3 is CATSRAGLRDRIQPQHF. The DNA of the CDR3 is TGTGCCACCAGCAGAGCGGGTCTCCGGGACAGAATTCAGCCCCAGCATTTT.

V usage is TRBV9 and J usage is TRBJ1-3, with D maybe TRBD1 (6 bases). CDR1 and CDR2 (germline): SGDLS, YYNGEE. Trimming pared 1 base from V and 0 bases from J, leaving 8 bases between. This CDR3 region has 15 residues. The CDR3 DNA reads TGTGCCAGCAGCGTAAGGGGGGACTCTGGAAACACCATATATTTT. Protein product: CASSVRGDSGNTIYF.

The chain employs TRBV30 and TRBJ1-3, with D uncertain. This CDR3 has 13 residues. Germline-derived CDR1 and CDR2 are GTSNPN and SVGIG (reference sequence). V was cut by 8 bases and J by 0 bases, with 11 bases left in between. In nucleotides, the CDR3 is TGTGCCGGCTCGGAGAACTCTGGAAACACCATATATTTT. Translating it yields CAGSENSGNTIYF.

This clone appeared a few times. The rearrangement joins TRBV27 to TRBJ1-5; perhaps TRBD1 as D (5 bases). Per the germline V gene, CDR1 is MNHEY and CDR2 is SMNVEV (reference sequence). Deletions cut 5 bases from V and 8 bases from J, with 16 bases between. This CDR3 region has 14 residues. The chain's CDR3 is CASSPRDGFEPQHF. The CDR3 DNA reads TGTGCCAGCAGTCCAAGGGACGGGTTTGAGCCCCAGCATTTT.

J is TRBJ1-3 and V is TRBV28, with D possibly being TRBD1 (5 bases). Germline V gene lookup returns CDR1 MDHEN and CDR2 SYDVKM. The CDR3 totals 14 residues. The V end was cut by 6 bases, the J end by 3 bases, with 12 bases between. CDR3 residues: CASSRQSFGNTIYF. The CDR3 region has the DNA TGTGCCAGCAGCCGACAGTCCTTTGGAAACACCATATATTTT.

This rearrangement joins TRBV7-9 to TRBJ2-1; 11 positions match TRBD1. This CDR3 contains 16 residues. CDR1 is SEHNR and CDR2 is FQNEAQ in the germline V gene (reference sequence). V shed 1 base, J shed 4 bases, and the junction held 3 bases outside the gene matches. CDR3 sequence (DNA): TGTGCCAGCAGCTTAGGGGGGACAGGGGGATACAATGAGCAGTTCTTC. Translated, it gives CASSLGGTGGYNEQFF.

The genes are TRBV30 and TRBJ2-1; D unclear. CDR1 and CDR2 (germline): GTSNPN, SVGIG (reference sequence). The V end lost 1 base, the J end lost 3 bases, and 13 bases lay between the germline ends. CDR3 size: 15 residues. The CDR3 protein is CAWSARLGDYNEQFF. The CDR3 nucleotides read TGTGCCTGGAGTGCCCGGCTAGGAGACTACAATGAGCAGTTCTTC.

The chain couples TRBV19 to TRBJ2-3; D is unresolved. In germline, CDR1 is LNHDA, CDR2 SQIVND (reference sequence). This CDR3 is built from 14 residues. V was trimmed by 9 bases and J by 0 bases, leaving 13 bases between them. Here the CDR3 DNA reads TGTGCCAGCTTACCGAGACACAGCACAGATACGCAGTATTTT. Translated: CASLPRHSTDTQYF.

The chain recombines TRBV29-1 with TRBJ2-3, with D perhaps being TRBD1 or TRBD2 (5 bases each). The germline V gene has CDR1 SQVTM and CDR2 ANQGSEA. Between the trimmed V and J ends, which lost 0 bases and 0 bases, there was a span of 16 bases. The CDR3 length is 17 residues. CDR3 sequence: CSVEDLGDPSSTDTQYF. The CDR3 nucleotides are TGCAGCGTTGAAGATCTAGGGGACCCCTCTAGCACAGATACGCAGTATTTT.

The rearrangement links TRBV7-9 to TRBJ2-7; 8 bases line up with TRBD1. J lost 4 bases, V lost 5 bases, and 4 bases had no gene match. Germline CDR1 reads SEHNR; CDR2 reads FQNEAQ (reference sequence). The CDR3 covers 13 residues. The CDR3 DNA is TGTGCCAGCAGCGTTACAGGGGGATACGAGCAGTACTTC. The encoded protein is CASSVTGGYEQYF.

The DNA of the CDR3 is TGTGCCAGCAGTTGGGGGGACAGCTCGGGTTCACCCCTCCACTTT. Residues: CASSWGDSSGSPLHF. The chain links TRBV27 to TRBJ1-6, with 7 bases matching TRBD1. The CDR3 consists of 15 residues. Germline V gene data show CDR1 as MNHEY and CDR2 as SMNVEV (reference sequence). With V trimmed by 4 bases and J by 9 bases, 9 bases remained unmatched.

This chain uses TRBV5-6 with TRBJ2-7, with D unresolved. The germline V gene has CDR1 SGHDT and CDR2 YYEEEE. V was clipped by 2 bases and J by 6 bases, with 18 bases between them. CDR3 length: 15 amino acids. The DNA of the CDR3 is TGTGCCAGCAGCTTCATGGGCAGGATGTTACGCGAGCAGTACTTC. It codes for CASSFMGRMLREQYF.

This clone was seen a handful of times. The genes are TRBV9 and TRBJ2-7; TRBD1 is a possible D gene (5 bases). Germline loops: CDR1 SGDLS, CDR2 YYNGEE. V gave up 0 bases and J gave up 3 bases, with 10 bases separating them. The CDR3 is made up of 14 amino acids. CDR3 residues: CASSVGVTGYEQYF. The CDR3 DNA reads as TGTGCCAGCAGCGTAGGGGTTACAGGCTACGAGCAGTACTTC.

The V and J genes are TRBV11-1 and TRBJ2-3, with unresolved D. Germline V gene lookup returns CDR1 SGHAT and CDR2 FQDESV (reference sequence). CDR3 length equals 13 residues. With 7 bases removed from V and 6 bases from J, the gap between germline ends came to 14 bases. In DNA, the CDR3 is TGTGCCAGCACAACGACCTTGGGGGATACGCAGTATTTT. Encoded protein: CASTTTLGDTQYF.

The J gene is TRBJ2-5, the V gene TRBV19; TRBD2 agrees at 10 bases. With 5 bases clipped from V and 3 bases from J, the junction kept 9 bases outside the gene matches. Germline V gene sequence: CDR1 LNHDA, CDR2 SQIVND (reference sequence). The CDR3 spans 16 residues. CDR3 nucleotide sequence: TGTGCCAGTAGTTCGCTCCGGACTAGCGGAAAAGAGACCCAGTACTTC. Its translation: CASSSLRTSGKETQYF.

This rearrangement joins TRBV19 to TRBJ1-2; D possibly corresponds to TRBD1 (5 bases). Germline V gene data show CDR1 as LNHDA and CDR2 as SQIVND (reference sequence). The CDR3 has 12 amino acids. The V end lost 5 bases, the J end lost 8 bases, and 12 bases lay between the germline ends. DNA of the CDR3: TGTGCCAGTAGTCTGGGACGCTGGGGCTACACCTTC. Its protein product is CASSLGRWGYTF.

The gene calls are TRBV5-1 and TRBJ2-2; no reliable D call. Trimming removed 10 bases from V and 3 bases from J, with 25 bases in between. This CDR3 contains 17 residues. CDR1 is SGHRS, CDR2 YFSETQ, per germline. CDR3 nucleotides: TGCGCCTCGGCATGGTTCCCATATGAGTCCCACACCGGGGAGCTGTTTTTT. Translated, it gives CASAWFPYESHTGELFF. Full variable domain (outside the CDR3, taken from reference TRBV5-1 and TRBJ2-2): KAGVTQTPRYLIKTRGQQVTLSCSPISGHRSVSWYQQTPGQGLQFLFEYFSETQRNKGNFPGRFSGRQFSNSRSEMNVSTLELGDSALYLCASAWFPYESHTGELFFGEGSRLTVL.

CDR3 DNA sequence: TGTGCCAGCAGTTACCCATCAGGGGGCACGGTCACTGAAGCTTTCTTT. Translating it yields CASSYPSGGTVTEAFF. This chain uses TRBV6-5 with TRBJ1-1, with 8 bases that match TRBD1. With 2 bases clipped from V and 4 bases from J, the junction kept 9 bases outside the gene matches. In germline, CDR1 is MNHEY, CDR2 SVGAGI. CDR3 length: 16 residues.

This sequence joins TRBV19 and TRBJ2-6; D ambiguous. This CDR3 has 15 residues. Germline loops: CDR1 LNHDA, CDR2 SQIVND (reference sequence). Trimming pared 5 bases from V and 0 bases from J, leaving 8 bases between. CDR3 in DNA: TGTGCCAGTAGTTACCTGAGCTCTGGGGCCAACGTCCTGACTTTC. Encoded protein: CASSYLSSGANVLTF.

V is TRBV25-1 and J is TRBJ1-2; D gene uncertain. The V and J ends lost 6 bases and 9 bases respectively, with 29 bases between them. CDR1 and CDR2 from the germline V gene are MGHDK and SYGVNS. This CDR3 is 17 amino acids long. The CDR3 reads CASSPTLYSLNPWSYTF. The CDR3 coding sequence is TGTGCCAGCAGCCCAACCCTTTACTCCCTGAATCCCTGGAGCTACACCTTC.

The chain has TRBV4-1 and TRBJ2-1; D is undetermined. CDR3 length: 14 residues. From germline, CDR1 is MGHRA and CDR2 YSYEKL. The V gene lost 3 bases and the J gene lost 5 bases, with 11 bases spanning the gap. The CDR3 sequence: CASSHRLTNNEQFF. In DNA, the CDR3 is TGCGCCAGCAGCCACCGACTTACGAACAATGAGCAGTTCTTC.

The gene calls are TRBV14 and TRBJ2-3, with 10 bases lining up with TRBD1. Trimming took 4 bases from V and 0 from J; bases not matched to a gene: 4. This CDR3 comprises 16 residues. Per the germline V gene, CDR1 is SGHDN and CDR2 is FVKESK. The CDR3 sequence is CASSPRQGASTDTQYF. The DNA for the CDR3 is TGTGCCAGCAGCCCTAGACAGGGGGCTAGCACAGATACGCAGTATTTT. Full variable domain (outside the CDR3, taken from reference TRBV14 and TRBJ2-3): EAGVTQFPSHSVIEKGQTVTLRCDPISGHDNLYWYRRVMGKEIKFLLHFVKESKQDESGMPNNRFLAERTGGTYSTLKVQPAELEDSGVYFCASSPRQGASTDTQYFGPGTRLTVL.

The rearrangement uses TRBV30 and TRBJ2-5; D remains ambiguous. Trimming shortened V by 3 bases and J by 3 bases, and 8 bases separated the two germline ends. The CDR3 is 12 amino acids. From germline, CDR1 is GTSNPN and CDR2 SVGIG (reference sequence). CDR3 residues: CAWSPNEETQYF. The CDR3 DNA reads TGTGCCTGGAGCCCAAACGAAGAGACCCAGTACTTC.

This clone appeared once. This rearrangement joins TRBV7-9 to TRBJ2-3; D unclear. Deletions cut 1 base from V and 9 bases from J, with 8 bases between. From germline, CDR1 is SEHNR and CDR2 FQNEAQ (reference sequence). This CDR3 spans 12 amino acids. The CDR3 bases are TGTGCCAGCAGCTTAGTGGGGATGACGCAGTATTTT. This encodes CASSLVGMTQYF. Based on the CDR3 plus reference TRBV7-9 and TRBJ2-3, the full variable domain is DTGVSQNPRHKITKRGQNVTFRCDPISEHNRLYWYRQTLGQGPEFLTYFQNEAQLEKSRLLSDRFSAERPKGSFSTLEIQRTEQGDSAMYLCASSLVGMTQYFGPGTRLTVL.

This chain joins TRBV7-9 and TRBJ2-7; D is unclear. The CDR3 runs to 15 residues. The germline gives CDR1 SEHNR, CDR2 FQNEAQ (reference sequence). V lost 3 bases, J lost 5 bases, and 17 bases lay in between. In DNA, the CDR3 is TGTGCCAGCAGCTTGAACCGATATTTGAGCGACGAGCAGTACTTC. Its translation is CASSLNRYLSDEQYF.

The V call is TRBV4-2, the J call TRBJ2-7; D not certain. This CDR3 contains 14 residues. Trimming pared 6 bases from V and 0 bases from J, leaving 12 bases between. Germline V gene lookup returns CDR1 LGHNA and CDR2 YNFKEQ. CDR3 in amino acids: CASSFGRISYEQYF. The CDR3 DNA sequence: TGTGCCAGCAGTTTCGGACGAATCTCCTACGAGCAGTACTTC.

This clone was observed a handful of times. The V and J genes are TRBV19 and TRBJ1-5; D gene ambiguous. The germline V gene encodes CDR1 LNHDA and CDR2 SQIVND (reference sequence). The CDR3 totals 13 residues. Trimming removed 1 base from V and 3 bases from J, with 4 bases in between. Written as DNA, the CDR3 is TGTGCCAGTAGTATAGCGGACAATCAGCCCCAGCATTTT. Protein product: CASSIADNQPQHF. The full variable domain, rest sourced from reference TRBV19 and TRBJ1-5, is DGGITQSPKYLFRKEGQNVTLSCEQNLNHDAMYWYRQDPGQGLRLIYYSQIVNDFQKGDIAEGYSVSREKKESFPLTVTSAQKNPTAFYLCASSIADNQPQHFGDGTRLSIL.

The chain carries TRBV19 and TRBJ2-3, with D maybe TRBD2 (5 bases). The CDR3 contains 14 residues. Trimming cost V 6 bases and J 0 bases, with 10 bases left between them. Looked up from germline, CDR1 is LNHDA and CDR2 is SQIVND (reference sequence). CDR3 in amino acids: CASSPAVSTDTQYF. Written as DNA, the CDR3 is TGTGCCAGTAGCCCAGCGGTTAGCACAGATACGCAGTATTTT.

This clone was detected a few times. The chain uses TRBV27 and TRBJ2-5; D not certain. The ends were cut back, 3 bases at V and 6 bases at J, with 11 bases in the middle. The germline gives CDR1 MNHEY, CDR2 SMNVEV (reference sequence). This CDR3 has 13 amino acids. DNA of the CDR3: TGTGCCAGCAGTTTGGAGCGAGAGAAGACCCAGTACTTC. Its protein is CASSLEREKTQYF.

This chain connects TRBV27 to TRBJ2-7, with 7 bases that match TRBD2. Germline CDR1 is MNHEY and CDR2 is SMNVEV (reference sequence). V was pared by 5 bases and J by 11 bases, with 12 bases of the junction left unmatched. This CDR3 has 13 amino acids. The DNA for the CDR3 is TGTGCCAGCAGTACCTGGGCGGGGGAGAGGGAGTACTTC. Translated, it gives CASSTWAGEREYF.